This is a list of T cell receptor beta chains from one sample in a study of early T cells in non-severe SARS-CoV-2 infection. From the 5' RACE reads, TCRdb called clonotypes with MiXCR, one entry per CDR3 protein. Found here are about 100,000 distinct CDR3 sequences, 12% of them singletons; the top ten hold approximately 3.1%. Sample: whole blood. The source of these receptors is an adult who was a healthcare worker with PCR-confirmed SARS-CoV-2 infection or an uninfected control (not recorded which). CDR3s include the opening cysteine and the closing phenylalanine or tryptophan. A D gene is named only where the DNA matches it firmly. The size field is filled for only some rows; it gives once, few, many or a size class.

CDR3 protein: CASSLVGRVSGNTINF
CDR3 DNA: TGTGCCAGCAGCTTAGTCGGCCGAGTCTCTGGAAACACCATAAATTTT
clone size: .
J gene: TRBJ1-3
D gene: .
V gene: TRBV7-9

CDR3 protein: CASSMVDRDGYTF
CDR3 DNA: TGTGCCAGTAGTATGGTGGACAGGGACGGCTACACCTTC
clone size: few
J gene: TRBJ1-2
D gene: TRBD1
V gene: TRBV19

CDR3 protein: CSVDRGNTGELFF
CDR3 DNA: TGCAGCGTTGACAGGGGGAACACCGGGGAGCTGTTTTTT
clone size: .
J gene: TRBJ2-2
D gene: .
V gene: TRBV29-1

CDR3 protein: CASRQANSPLHF
CDR3 DNA: TGTGCCAGCCGACAGGCTAATTCACCCCTCCACTTT
clone size: many
J gene: TRBJ1-6
D gene: .
V gene: TRBV12-3/TRBV12-4

CDR3 protein: CASHDNPGETQYF
CDR3 DNA: TGCGCCAGCCATGACAATCCCGGGGAGACCCAGTACTTC
clone size: .
J gene: TRBJ2-5
D gene: .
V gene: TRBV5-1

CDR3 protein: CASSLETVLSHSPLHF
CDR3 DNA: TGTGCCAGCAGCCTCGAGACAGTTCTGTCTCATTCACCCCTCCACTTT
clone size: few
J gene: TRBJ1-6
D gene: .
V gene: TRBV7-9

CDR3 protein: CASSLDGGRAQDTQYF
CDR3 DNA: TGCGCCAGCAGCTTGGATGGCGGGAGGGCCCAGGATACGCAGTATTTT
clone size: few
J gene: TRBJ2-3
D gene: TRBD2
V gene: TRBV5-1

CDR3 protein: CASSYTGVYGYTF
CDR3 DNA: TGTGCCAGCAGTTATACAGGGGTCTATGGCTACACCTTC
clone size: few
J gene: TRBJ1-2
D gene: TRBD1
V gene: TRBV28

CDR3 protein: CASSYGGTSSYEQYF
CDR3 DNA: TGTGCCAGCAGTTACGGCGGGACAAGCTCCTACGAGCAGTACTTC
clone size: .
J gene: TRBJ2-7
D gene: .
V gene: TRBV6-2/TRBV6-3

CDR3 protein: CASSLYSGSNQPQHF
CDR3 DNA: TGTGCCAGCAGTTTATATTCGGGGAGCAATCAGCCCCAGCATTTT
clone size: .
J gene: TRBJ1-5
D gene: .
V gene: TRBV27

CDR3 protein: CASSKQRAPPEAFF
CDR3 DNA: TGTGCCAGTAGTAAACAGAGGGCTCCACCTGAAGCTTTCTTT
clone size: .
J gene: TRBJ1-1
D gene: .
V gene: TRBV19

CDR3 protein: CSASSLAGNTDTQYF
CDR3 DNA: TGCAGTGCTAGTTCACTAGCAGGGAACACAGATACGCAGTATTTT
clone size: many
J gene: TRBJ2-3
D gene: .
V gene: TRBV20-1

CDR3 protein: CASSLGVSVYGYTF
CDR3 DNA: TGTGCCAGCAGCCTGGGGGTGTCGGTCTATGGCTACACCTTC
clone size: few
J gene: TRBJ1-2
D gene: .
V gene: TRBV5-6

CDR3 protein: CASRLMGANVLTF
CDR3 DNA: TGTGCCAGCAGGCTGATGGGGGCCAACGTCCTGACTTTC
clone size: many
J gene: TRBJ2-6
D gene: .
V gene: TRBV5-5

CDR3 protein: CATSYRQGLEKLFF
CDR3 DNA: TGTGCCACCAGCTACCGACAGGGGCTTGAAAAACTGTTTTTT
clone size: many
J gene: TRBJ1-4
D gene: TRBD1
V gene: TRBV15

CDR3 protein: CSALRGAYNEQFF
CDR3 DNA: TGCAGTGCCCTCAGGGGGGCATACAATGAGCAGTTCTTC
clone size: many
J gene: TRBJ2-1
D gene: .
V gene: TRBV20-1

CDR3 protein: CASSALAGGQYF
CDR3 DNA: TGTGCCAGCAGTGCGCTAGCGGGAGGGCAGTACTTC
clone size: few
J gene: TRBJ2-7
D gene: TRBD2
V gene: TRBV6-1